This T cell receptor beta chain is drawn from a study of radiotherapy plus CTLA-4 blockade in lung cancer. Notes on the study in general: With interferon-beta, early dynamics of blood T cell clones were reported to best predict response.

A word on this clone: What it binds is unknown.

Sequencing used immunoSEQ multiplex PCR; TCRdb keeps in-frame clones, though not all of them. The data hold about 51,000 clones, with 65% to 80% observed a single time. The trim removed 5 bases at V and 1 base at J, leaving 2 bases unmatched. Germline assignment: CDR1 SGHVS and CDR2 FQNEAQ. The CDR3 extends over 14 amino acids. The chain employs TRBV7-8 and TRBJ2-7, with 10 bases identical to TRBD1. The receptor was derived from a human donor with non-small cell lung cancer whose response to radiotherapy plus ipilimumab could not be evaluated. Material: peripheral blood, obtained from a patient treated with radiotherapy plus ipilimumab. This CDR3 reads CASSRQGASYEQYF. The CDR3 DNA sequence: TGTGCCAGCAGCAGACAGGGGGCTTCCTACGAGCAGTACTTC.